The sequence of this T cell receptor (beta chain) was determined in a study of T cells in Graves' hyperthyroidism and ophthalmopathy. Study-wide results and caveats: Using 13 V-J features, a model discriminated ophthalmopathy from stable hyperthyroidism. Blood also showed most of the thyroid clonotypes that were expanded above 0.001.

This clonotype was picked up many times. What it recognizes is unknown. The CDR3 regions of TCR beta were amplified from RNA transcripts. The HTBI primer set drove a first-round RT-PCR of the TCR CDR3. TCRdb re-called the multiplex PCR reads with MiXCR, one entry per CDR3 protein. Of 640,000 or so distinct CDR3 sequences listed, under 15% were seen once; the top ten hold 3.5% to 4.5%. What was sequenced was blood. The origin of this receptor is a middle-aged woman with Graves' ophthalmopathy.

Here the CDR3 reads CSVEDPISGGDQETQYF. For the CDR3, the DNA is TGCAGCGTTGAAGATCCGATATCGGGAGGAGACCAAGAGACCCAGTACTTC. This chain links TRBV29-1 with TRBJ2-5; 7 bases are shared with TRBD2. The CDR3 loop spans 17 amino acids. J gave up 0 bases and V 0 bases, and 10 bases lay outside the gene matches. The germline V gene has CDR1 SQVTM and CDR2 ANQGSEA. Looking up the rest from reference TRBV29-1 and TRBJ2-5 gives the full variable domain: SAVISQKPSRDICQRGTSLTIQCQVDSQVTMMFWYRQQPGQSLTLIATANQGSEATYESGFVIDKFPISRPNLTFSTLTVSNMSPEDSSIYLCSVEDPISGGDQETQYFGPGTRLLVL.